Listed here are 15 T cell receptor beta chains from one sample, sequenced in a study of CD8+ T cells in alopecia areata. Extracted from the samples, RNA was reverse transcribed into cDNA to serve as the sequencing template. The protocol was immunoSEQ multiplex PCR, while the TCRdb copy is restricted to in-frame clones and leaves out a portion. The sample includes approximately 9,800 clones, around 67% of them seen just once. The investigators collected lesional scalp punch biopsies and peripheral blood from alopecia areata patients. The specimen sequenced was skin. The receptor source for this set is a human donor with alopecia areata.

A note on this clone: Other DNA sequences in the same sample also yield this CDR3. V gene TRBV23-1 combines with J gene TRBJ2-5; TRBD2 agrees at 14 bases. TRBV23-1 is an ORF; its function is uncertain. Trimming at V came to 9 bases and at J to 5 bases, leaving 14 bases not matched to a gene. This CDR3 comprises 17 residues. The CDR3 protein is CASKQKTSGRARETQYF. DNA of the CDR3: TGCGCCAGTAAACAAAAGACTAGCGGGAGGGCCAGGGAGACCCAGTACTTC.

The genes are TRBV4-3 and TRBJ2-3, with 11 nucleotides matching TRBD1. CDR1 and CDR2 from the germline V gene are LGHNA and YSLEER. J gave up 4 bases and V 3 bases, and 6 bases lay outside the gene matches. CDR3 length equals 16 residues. CDR3 nucleotide sequence: TGCGCCAGCAGCCACTCACCGGGACAGGGGGCAGATACGCAGTATTTT. Translation: CASSHSPGQGADTQYF.

The gene calls are TRBV7-3 and TRBJ2-3; D assignment may be TRBD1 or TRBD2 (5 bases each). The CDR3 has 17 amino acids. Deletions cut 3 bases from V and 1 base from J, with 17 bases between. Germline V gene sequence: CDR1 SGHTA, CDR2 FQGTGA. The DNA of the CDR3 is TGTGCCAGCAGCTTCGGGGCAGGGATCACTGGCACAGATACGCAGTATTTT. Its protein is CASSFGAGITGTDTQYF.

The J gene is TRBJ2-3, the V gene TRBV7-9, with D unresolved. V lost 1 base to trimming and J lost 2 bases, with 4 bases between them. Germline CDR1 and CDR2: SEHNR and FQNEAQ (reference sequence). This CDR3 region has 13 residues. CDR3 bases: TGTGCCAGCAGCTTAGGGGTCACAGATACGCAGTATTTT. Protein product: CASSLGVTDTQYF.

This rearrangement joins TRBV11-2 to TRBJ2-5; D is uncertain. The germline CDR1 and CDR2 sequences are SGHAT and FQNNGV. V lost 4 bases and J lost 5, with 11 bases in between. CDR3 size: 13 residues. CDR3 in DNA: TGTGCCAGCAGCTCCTCCCCCGCGGAGACCCAGTACTTC. It translates to CASSSSPAETQYF. The whole variable domain, remainder taken from reference TRBV11-2 and TRBJ2-5, is EAGVAQSPRYKIIEKRQSVAFWCNPISGHATLYWYQQILGQGPKLLIQFQNNGVVDDSQLPKDRFSAERLKGVDSTLKIQPAKLEDSAVYLCASSSSPAETQYFGPGTRLLVL.

This clone was found a few times. This rearrangement joins TRBV29-1 to TRBJ2-5, with D maybe TRBD1 (7 bases). Germline CDR1 and CDR2: SQVTM and ANQGSEA. There are 16 residues in the CDR3. Trimming stripped 3 bases from V and 2 bases from J, with 19 bases between. The CDR3 coding sequence is TGCAGCGTTGAGGGGGGACAGAACACGATACAAGAGACCCAGTACTTC. Translated: CSVEGGQNTIQETQYF.

This clone was observed a few times. The V and J genes are TRBV19 and TRBJ1-4; D uncertain. Germline CDR1 LNHDA, CDR2 SQIVND (reference sequence). V lost 3 bases and J lost 8, with 13 bases in between. There are 14 residues in the CDR3. In DNA, the CDR3 is TGTGCCAGTAGTATCCAAGTAGGTTACGAAAAACTGTTTTTT. This codes for CASSIQVGYEKLFF.

CDR3 in amino acids: CASSKYSNQPQHF. CDR3 nucleotide sequence: TGTGCCAGCAGTAAATATAGCAATCAGCCCCAGCATTTT. The chain uses TRBV2 and TRBJ1-5; no firm D call. Germline V gene sequence: CDR1 SNHLY, CDR2 FYNNEI. The CDR3 is 13 residues long. V lost 5 bases, J lost 0 bases, and 5 bases lay in between.

The chain links TRBV9 to TRBJ2-3; possibly TRBD1 for D (6 bases). Trimming took off 2 bases at V and 4 bases at J, with 14 bases between the two ends. CDR1 is SGDLS, CDR2 YYNGEE, per germline. The CDR3 has 15 amino acids. The CDR3 is CASSVTQGGSDTQYF. Written as DNA, the CDR3 is TGTGCCAGCAGCGTTACACAGGGTGGATCAGATACGCAGTATTTT.

In nucleotides, the CDR3 is TGTGCCAGCAGTTCACCAGGGGCAGGCGGGGAGCTGTTTTTT. Amino acid sequence: CASSSPGAGGELFF. The rearrangement links TRBV6-5 to TRBJ2-2, with a possible D match to TRBD1 (6 bases). CDR3 size: 14 residues. Germline-derived CDR1 and CDR2 are MNHEY and SVGAGI. The ends were cut back, 4 bases at V and 7 bases at J, with 13 bases in the middle.

J is TRBJ1-1 and V is TRBV7-3; 9 bases line up with TRBD1. V shed 0 bases and J 1 base; nucleotides not matched to a gene: 0. Germline values: CDR1 SGHTA, CDR2 FQGTGA. This CDR3 comprises 15 residues. CDR3 sequence reads: CASSLTTGGNTEAFF. CDR3 nucleotides: TGTGCCAGCAGCTTAACGACAGGGGGGAACACTGAAGCTTTCTTT.

The chain uses TRBV7-6 and TRBJ2-1, with 12 bases that match TRBD1. This CDR3 is 15 amino acids long. Germline-derived CDR1 and CDR2 are SGHVS and FNYEAQ. The ends lost 7 bases at V and 8 bases at J; junction bases unmatched: 9. CDR3 region: CASTLGTGGIDEQFF. CDR3 DNA: TGTGCCAGCACGTTGGGGACAGGGGGCATCGATGAGCAGTTCTTC.

This clone has only one observation. This sequence joins TRBV19 and TRBJ1-2; 7 positions agree with TRBD1. The CDR3 has 15 amino acids. CDR1 is LNHDA and CDR2 is SQIVND in the germline V gene (reference sequence). The trim removed 7 bases at V and 9 bases at J, leaving 17 bases unmatched. CDR3 nucleotide sequence: TGTGCCAGTACCCTAAACCCGTCGGGACAGTCAAGCTACACCTTC. Protein product: CASTLNPSGQSSYTF.

The genes are TRBV28 and TRBJ1-5; no clear D gene. CDR1 and CDR2 (germline): MDHEN, SYDVKM. Deletions cut 10 bases from V and 7 bases from J, with 14 bases between. The CDR3 length is 12 residues. The DNA for the CDR3 is TGTGCCACCGAGGCAAGTGAGCAGCCCCAGCATTTT. As protein: CATEASEQPQHF.

The rearrangement joins TRBV5-1 to TRBJ2-1; possible D gene TRBD2, 6 bases. Germline CDR1 is SGHRS and CDR2 is YFSETQ. Between the trimmed V and J ends, which lost 0 bases and 9 bases, there was a span of 13 bases. CDR3 length: 14 residues. CDR3 region: CASSLGGSLAEQFF. In DNA form, the CDR3 reads TGCGCCAGCAGCTTGGGGGGTTCACTAGCTGAGCAGTTCTTC.